This T cell receptor (beta chain) emerged from a study of T-cell memory formation after mild COVID-19 (dated by TCRdb to about 2021). As for the study more broadly: TCR sequence clusters from the two donors were largely donor specific. In a couple of donors, T-cell clones that expanded and contracted after mild COVID-19 were tracked by sequencing TCRalpha and TCRbeta repertoires over time. The cohort was made up of two young adult volunteers, one female and one male, who were previously healthy.

Ficoll-Paque density gradient centrifugation was used to isolate PBMCs. Notes on this clonotype: Which antigen it targets is not known. It has no much larger one-base neighbor in the sample; base qualities were not kept.

Overall study outcomes, separate from this receptor: Contracting CD4+ clones were located mainly in the CM and EM memory subsets, whereas CD8+ clones were found to be enriched in EMRA. Some responding clones were found in pre-infection memory, which suggests that pre-existing cross-reactive memory T cells took part in the SARS-CoV-2 response. From day 15 to 85, contracting clones showed balanced CD4/CD8 phenotypes, whereas a second wave of clones that expanded from day 15 to 37 leaned towards CD4+. Only a couple of mild cases were covered by the study, and larger cohorts that include severe cases with pre-infection samples were considered necessary. Whether the second-wave clones peaking on day 37 were SARS-CoV-2 specific was not confirmed.

From a lookup of the germline V gene (reference sequence), CDR1 and CDR2 are WNHNN and SYGVQD. V is clipped by 0 bases and J by 7 bases, and the sequence between their germline boundaries is 14 bases long. From the cysteine through the phenylalanine, the CDR3 covers 15 amino acids. The sequence is cut down to CDR3 DNA, 45 bases in frame from base 1. Sequencing relied on an Illumina NovaSeq 6000. cDNA libraries for TCRalpha and TCRbeta were prepared by 5'RACE using constant-segment primers, with sample barcodes and unique molecular identifiers added. RNA was extracted from every sample with Trizol reagent. Libraries were amplified in two PCR steps, with a second sample barcode and Illumina TruSeq adapters added in the second step. Sequencing of the libraries was done on an Illumina NovaSeq, producing 2 x 150 bp paired-end reads. On the authors' methods: With migec v1.2.7, reads were demultiplexed and then collapsed into UMI-guided consensus sequences. Using mixcr v2.1.11, UMI consensuses were aligned to TRA and TRB V and J templates and then assembled into clonotypes. A clonotype was counted as expanded or contracted only if both edgeR and NoisET called the change significant, with noise models trained on biological replicates. For edgeR calls, the cutoffs were a false discovery rate-adjusted p below 0.01 and a log2 fold-change threshold of 1. As an exploratory analysis of dynamics, PCA with hierarchical clustering was applied to max-normalized trajectories of the 1000 most abundant clonotypes. Each responding clone was given a CD4 or CD8 phenotype based on the CD4+ and CD8+ repertoires, which had been sequenced separately. TCRdb handled the public reads itself, with Q25 trimming in fastp and clone calling in MiXCR, and kept productive beta chains. One record per CDR3 amino acid sequence lists the most common genes and DNA. TCRdb, not the authors, supplied the V and J calls. For this sample there are around 320,000 distinct CDR3 sequences; approximately 14% appear just once. The ten largest clonotypes hold 21% of the sample.

The sequenced material came from PBMCs or a T cell subset sorted from them (not recorded which). This receptor was identified in a man between 18 and 29 years old who had mild COVID-19 (a few samples of this study predate the infection). The sample titles of this study are shuffled in the database, so cell type and time point are left out; the donor was told from shared clones. This receptor chain uses TRBV10-1 and TRBJ2-3; a weak D assignment points to TRBD1 (5 bases agree). The nucleotides read TGCGCCAGCAGTGAGTCGACAGCCTTGAGGTATACGCAGTATTTT. This translates into CASSESTALRYTQYF.